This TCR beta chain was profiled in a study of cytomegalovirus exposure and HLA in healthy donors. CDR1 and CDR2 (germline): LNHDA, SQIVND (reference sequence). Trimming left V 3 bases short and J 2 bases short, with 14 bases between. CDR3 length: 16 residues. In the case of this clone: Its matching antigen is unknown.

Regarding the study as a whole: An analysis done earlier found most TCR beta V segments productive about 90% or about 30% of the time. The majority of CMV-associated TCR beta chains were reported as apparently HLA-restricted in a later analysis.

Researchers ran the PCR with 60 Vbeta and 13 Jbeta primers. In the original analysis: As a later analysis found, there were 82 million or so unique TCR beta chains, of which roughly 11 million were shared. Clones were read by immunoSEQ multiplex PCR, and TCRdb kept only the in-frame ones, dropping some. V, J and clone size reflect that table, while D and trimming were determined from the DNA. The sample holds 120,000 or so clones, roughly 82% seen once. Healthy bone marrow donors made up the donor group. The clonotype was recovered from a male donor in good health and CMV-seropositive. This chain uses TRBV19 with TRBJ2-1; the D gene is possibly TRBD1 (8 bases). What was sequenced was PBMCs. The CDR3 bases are TGTGCCAGTAGTATTACAGGGGGGGGAGCCTACAATGAGCAGTTCTTC. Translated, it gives CASSITGGGAYNEQFF.